This TCR beta chain is drawn from a study of read filtering for tumor transcriptome and immune sequencing. Turning to the study itself: The cohort had some 16 men and around 15 women aged about 47 to 80, mean about 72 years.

This library used 300 to 450 ng RNA and molecular barcoded adaptors spanning alpha/delta and beta/gamma chains. TCRdb called the reads again in MiXCR, with one record for every CDR3 protein. Found here are around 33,000 distinct CDR3 sequences, about 18% of them singletons; the top ten hold roughly 17%. Germline CDR1 is KGHSH and CDR2 is LQKENI. The CDR3 consists of 13 residues. Trimming took 8 bases from V and 2 from J, leaving 11 bases between them. This clonotype was counted ten times or more. Sequencing used a population of CD138-negative cells sorted from bone marrow. The sequence was obtained from a donor at least 40 years old with multiple myeloma. The chain links TRBV18 to TRBJ2-3; D ambiguous. DNA for the CDR3: TGTGCCAGCCGTGCACGATCCACAGATACGCAGTATTTT. It codes for CASRARSTDTQYF.